This is a list of T cell receptor beta chains from one sample in a study of Ad26.COV2.S vaccination and SARS-CoV-2 variants. Only in-frame clones appear in the TCRdb table, and some are missing; sequencing was by immunoSEQ multiplex PCR. This sample carries fewer than 400,000 clones, around four fifths of them seen once, and the ten largest clones take around 2.2%. Specimen: peripheral blood, collected in a trial of Ad26.COV2.S vaccine versus placebo. The receptors shown here come from a person between 18 and 65 years old who received the Ad26.COV2.S COVID-19 vaccine or a placebo. Each CDR3 is given with its conserved first and last residue. A D gene is named only where the DNA matches it firmly. Size tells how often a clone was seen (once, few, many) or the class of an expanded clone, and some rows leave it out.

d_gene,j_gene,abundance,v_gene,CDR3nt,CDR3aa
TRBD1,TRBJ2-5,NA,TRBV7-2,TGTGCCAGCAGCTACTCCGGGACAGTTGCAGAGACCCAGTACTTC,CASSYSGTVAETQYF
NA,TRBJ1-5,NA,TRBV12-3/TRBV12-4,TGTGCCAGCAGTGACATAGGAAATCAGCCCCAGCATTTT,CASSDIGNQPQHF
TRBD1,TRBJ2-3,NA,TRBV7-2,TGTGCCAGCAGCTTAGTAGGACAGGTGGGGGATACGCAGTATTTT,CASSLVGQVGDTQYF
NA,TRBJ1-2,NA,TRBV4-1,TGCGCCAGCAGCCAGGCTCGAGGACGGAACTATGGCTACACCTTC,CASSQARGRNYGYTF
TRBD1,TRBJ2-3,once,TRBV6-1,TGTGCCAGCAGTGATATGAGGGGGCGAGGAGCAGATACGCAGTATTTT,CASSDMRGRGADTQYF
NA,TRBJ2-2,NA,TRBV12-3/TRBV12-4,TGTGCCAGCAGCCGAAGCGGGGAGCTGTTTTTT,CASSRSGELFF
NA,TRBJ2-7,many,TRBV19,TGTGCCAGTAGTACCAGACAGCAAAACTACGAGCAGTACTTC,CASSTRQQNYEQYF
NA,TRBJ2-7,NA,TRBV27,TGTGCCAGCAGTTACACAGGGTCATCCGAGCAGTACTTC,CASSYTGSSEQYF
NA,TRBJ2-7,NA,TRBV11-2,TGTGCCAGCAGCCCCCTTCGGAGGACAGAACACTACGAGCAGTACTTC,CASSPLRRTEHYEQYF
NA,TRBJ2-5,NA,TRBV28,TGTGCCAGCAGTTTGACCGCTCCAGAGACCCAGTACTTC,CASSLTAPETQYF
NA,TRBJ2-3,once,TRBV15,TGTGCCACCAGCAGATTGGCGGTAGATACGCAGTATTTT,CATSRLAVDTQYF
NA,TRBJ1-1,NA,TRBV5-1,TGCGCCAGCAGCCCGGTTTCAGGGACCGAAGCTTTCTTT,CASSPVSGTEAFF
NA,TRBJ2-7,once,TRBV6-5,TGTGCCAGCATCAATCGGAGGAACCTACTCTACGAGCAGTACTTC,CASINRRNLLYEQYF
TRBD2,TRBJ2-7,NA,TRBV7-2,TGTGCCAGCAGCCTCCGGGGAGGGGTCTACGAGCAGTACTTC,CASSLRGGVYEQYF
NA,TRBJ2-5,NA,TRBV2,TGTGCCAGCGGGGAAGTACAGGGCCAAGAGACCCAGTACTTC,CASGEVQGQETQYF
TRBD2,TRBJ2-2,NA,TRBV5-4,TGTGCCAGCAGCGAAGGACTAGCGGGGGGGACCGGGGAGCTGTTTTTT,CASSEGLAGGTGELFF
NA,TRBJ2-1,NA,TRBV25-1,TGTGCCAGCAGTGAAACGAGGGTGCGTCCGAATGAGCAGTTCTTC,CASSETRVRPNEQFF
NA,TRBJ2-2,NA,TRBV5-5,TGTGCCAGCAGCTTGGAACGGGTGGCCACCGGGGAGCTGTTTTTT,CASSLERVATGELFF
TRBD2,TRBJ2-5,NA,TRBV4-2,TGTGCCAGCAGCCATGGACAAAGCGGGGGGCGAATCCAAGAGACCCAGTACTTC,CASSHGQSGGRIQETQYF
NA,TRBJ2-7,NA,TRBV12-3/TRBV12-4,TGTGCCAGCAGTGGCGCGGGAGAGCAGTACTTC,CASSGAGEQYF
NA,TRBJ1-5,NA,TRBV18,TGTGCCAGCTCACGACCCCCAGGGGAAGGACAGCCCCAGCATTTT,CASSRPPGEGQPQHF
NA,TRBJ2-2,NA,TRBV2,TGTGCCAGTTGCCGGGACGCTCCTTCCTTGGAGCTGTTTTTT,CASCRDAPSLELFF
NA,TRBJ1-1,NA,TRBV18,TGTGCCAGCTCACCAGTAGGGTTGTACACTGAAGCTTTCTTT,CASSPVGLYTEAFF
TRBD2,TRBJ2-3,NA,TRBV5-1,TGCGCCAGCAGCTTCCTTAGCGGGGGACCCACAGATACGCAGTATTTT,CASSFLSGGPTDTQYF
NA,TRBJ2-5,NA,TRBV19,TGTGCCACCCGACGCGGGGGCGGGATAGAGACCCAGTACTTC,CATRRGGGIETQYF
TRBD1,TRBJ1-5,few,TRBV29-1,TGCAGCGTTAGACAGGGGCTGGATCAGCCCCAGCATTTT,CSVRQGLDQPQHF
TRBD1,TRBJ1-1,NA,TRBV2,TGTGCCAGCACATTGGACAGGGTGAACACTGAAGCTTTCTTT,CASTLDRVNTEAFF
NA,TRBJ1-1,once,TRBV2,TGTGCCAGCAGTGTCGGTGACACTGAAGCTTTCTTT,CASSVGDTEAFF
NA,TRBJ1-5,NA,TRBV19,TGTGCCAGTAGTATACCCCCCCGGACGGGTATAGGGAATCAGCCCCAGCATTTT,CASSIPPRTGIGNQPQHF
NA,TRBJ1-4,once,TRBV11-3,TGTGCCAGCAGCTTAAGGTGGGGTGAAAAACTGTTTTTT,CASSLRWGEKLFF
NA,TRBJ2-7,few,TRBV9,TGTGCCAGCACCCTCGACCCGAGCTCCTACGAGCAGTACTTC,CASTLDPSSYEQYF
TRBD2,TRBJ2-1,NA,TRBV4-2,TGTGCCAGCAGCCCGGGACTAGCGGATTACAATGAGCAGTTCTTC,CASSPGLADYNEQFF
NA,TRBJ2-7,NA,TRBV7-9,TGTGCCAGCAGCTCCCCCGTTCCGGGGGCATACGAGCAGTACTTC,CASSSPVPGAYEQYF
NA,TRBJ2-7,NA,TRBV12-3/TRBV12-4,TGTGCCAGCAGCCCGAGCCACGAGCAGTACTTC,CASSPSHEQYF
NA,TRBJ2-5,NA,TRBV4-1,TGCGCCAGCAGCCCCCGACCGCTGAGAAACCAAGAGACCCAGTACTTC,CASSPRPLRNQETQYF
NA,TRBJ1-2,NA,TRBV2,TGTGCCAGCGTTCCTAGGGGGAAAGGCTACACCTTC,CASVPRGKGYTF
NA,TRBJ2-3,NA,TRBV6-5,TGTGCCAGCAGTTACGGTGATAAAGCTCCCGGAGATACGCAGTATTTT,CASSYGDKAPGDTQYF
TRBD1,TRBJ1-4,NA,TRBV5-1,TGCGCCAGCAGCTTAAAGGGGGCACTAGGGGAAAAACTGTTTTTT,CASSLKGALGEKLFF
NA,TRBJ2-6,NA,TRBV5-1,TGCGCCAGCAGCTTAAGCTTTTCTGGGGCCAACGTCCTGACTTTC,CASSLSFSGANVLTF
NA,TRBJ2-7,NA,TRBV3-1/TRBV3-2,TGTGCCAGCAGCCAGGGGACTTCATGGAGCGAGCAGTACTTC,CASSQGTSWSEQYF
NA,TRBJ1-6,NA,TRBV5-6,TGTGCCAGCAGCTTGCGGTCCGGGACCCTCAATTCACCCCTCCACTTT,CASSLRSGTLNSPLHF
NA,TRBJ1-5,NA,TRBV2,TGTGCCAGCAGGACCCGAAACGGGGGCGCCGGTCAGCCCCAGCATTTT,CASRTRNGGAGQPQHF
NA,TRBJ2-7,NA,TRBV19,TGTGCCAGTAGTCACAGGGACTCCTACGAGCAGTACTTC,CASSHRDSYEQYF
NA,TRBJ2-6,NA,TRBV7-2,TGTGCCAGCAGCTTAGAACCCGTTGGTAACTCTGGGGCCAACGTCCTGACTTTC,CASSLEPVGNSGANVLTF
TRBD1,TRBJ2-7,NA,TRBV5-1,TGCGCCAGCAGCGGCGGACAGGGATTGGGCGAGCAGTACTTC,CASSGGQGLGEQYF
TRBD1,TRBJ1-4,NA,TRBV5-8,TGTGCCAGCCGGAGGGACAGTGAAAAACTGTTTTTT,CASRRDSEKLFF
NA,TRBJ1-5,NA,TRBV20-1,TGCAGTGCTAGTAGGCGGGTGTTAAGCAATCAGCCCCAGCATTTT,CSASRRVLSNQPQHF
TRBD1,TRBJ1-5,NA,TRBV4-2,TGTGCCAGCAGCCATGGACAGGGGGGCGATCAGCCCCAGCATTTT,CASSHGQGGDQPQHF
TRBD1,TRBJ1-2,once,TRBV3-1/TRBV3-2,TGTGCCAGCAGCCCTTGGGGGGGACAGACAAATGGCTACACCTTC,CASSPWGGQTNGYTF
NA,TRBJ2-5,NA,TRBV10-3,TGTGCCATCAGTGAGGGGAACCAAGAGACCCAGTACTTC,CAISEGNQETQYF
NA,TRBJ1-1,few,TRBV7-3,TGTGCCAGCAGCTTAATGTCAGGGACTGAAGCTTTCTTT,CASSLMSGTEAFF